The 2 T cell receptor beta chains reported below all come from one sample, sequenced in a study of T cell responses to AZD1222 COVID-19 vaccine. TCRdb's table, derived via immunoSEQ multiplex PCR, lists solely in-frame clones and lacks some. The table has about 140,000 clones, approximately 93% seen once; the top ten hold less than 0.95%. This sample comprised peripheral blood, obtained on day 0 of MenACWY control vaccination. These receptors all come from an adult in good health.

The rearrangement uses TRBV2 and TRBJ2-5; the D is unclear. Germline values: CDR1 SNHLY, CDR2 FYNNEI. Trimming shortened V by 5 bases and J by 5 bases, and 6 bases separated the two germline ends. This CDR3 spans 11 amino acids. The CDR3 spells CASSLRETQYF. The CDR3 DNA sequence: TGTGCCAGCAGTTTGAGGGAGACCCAGTACTTC. The entire variable domain, with the rest obtained from reference TRBV2 and TRBJ2-5, is as follows: EPEVTQTPSHQVTQMGQEVILRCVPISNHLYFYWYRQILGQKVEFLVSFYNNEISEKSEIFDDQFSVERPDGSNFTLKIRSTKLEDSAMYFCASSLRETQYFGPGTRLLVL.

The V gene is TRBV7-8, the J gene TRBJ1-6; 7 nucleotides line up with TRBD1. CDR1 is SGHVS, CDR2 FQNEAQ, per germline. The CDR3 totals 15 residues. V lost 2 bases, J lost 6 bases, and 4 bases stayed unmatched. The CDR3 sequence is CASSLMGQSNSPLHF. The CDR3 nucleotides are TGTGCCAGCAGCTTAATGGGACAGAGTAATTCACCCCTCCACTTT. The entire variable domain, with the rest obtained from reference TRBV7-8 and TRBJ1-6, is as follows: GAGVSQSPRYKVAKRGQDVALRCDPISGHVSLFWYQQALGQGPEFLTYFQNEAQLDKSGLPSDRFFAERPEGSVSTLKIQRTQQEDSAVYLCASSLMGQSNSPLHFGNGTRLTVT.